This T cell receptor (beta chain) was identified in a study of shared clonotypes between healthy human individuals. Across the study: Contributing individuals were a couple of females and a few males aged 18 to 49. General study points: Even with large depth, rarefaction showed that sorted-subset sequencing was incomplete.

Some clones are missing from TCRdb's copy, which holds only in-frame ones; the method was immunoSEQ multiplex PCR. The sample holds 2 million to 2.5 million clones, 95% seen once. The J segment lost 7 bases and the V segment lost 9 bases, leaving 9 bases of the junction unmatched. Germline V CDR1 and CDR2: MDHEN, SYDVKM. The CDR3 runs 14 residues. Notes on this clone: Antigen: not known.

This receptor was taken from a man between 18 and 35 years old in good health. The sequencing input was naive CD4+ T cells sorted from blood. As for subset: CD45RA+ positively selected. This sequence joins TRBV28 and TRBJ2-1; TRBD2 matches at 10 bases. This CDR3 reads CASSAGGPLNEQFF. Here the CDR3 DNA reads TGTGCCAGTTCAGCGGGGGGGCCTTTGAATGAGCAGTTCTTC.